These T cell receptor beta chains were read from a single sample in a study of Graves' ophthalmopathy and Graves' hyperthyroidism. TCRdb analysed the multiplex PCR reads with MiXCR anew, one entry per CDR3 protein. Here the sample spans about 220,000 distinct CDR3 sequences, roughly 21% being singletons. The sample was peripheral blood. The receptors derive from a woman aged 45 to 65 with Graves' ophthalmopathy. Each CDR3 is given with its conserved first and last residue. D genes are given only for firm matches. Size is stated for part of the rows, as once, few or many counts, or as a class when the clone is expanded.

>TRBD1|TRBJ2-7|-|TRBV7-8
TGTGCCAGCAGCTGGACACCGGGACAGGGATACGAGCAGTACTTC
CASSWTPGQGYEQYF
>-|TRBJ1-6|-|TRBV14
TGTGCCAGCAGCCAACTAGGGCGGTCACCCCTCCACTTT
CASSQLGRSPLHF
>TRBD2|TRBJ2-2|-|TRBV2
TGTGCCAGCAGTGATGGGACTAGCGGGTTGAGGGCCACCGGGGAGCTGTTTTTT
CASSDGTSGLRATGELFF
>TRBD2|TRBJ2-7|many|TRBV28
TGTGCCAGCAGTTCCACGGCGGGAGGGTTTTGGGAGCAGTACTTC
CASSSTAGGFWEQYF
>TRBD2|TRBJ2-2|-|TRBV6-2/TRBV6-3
TGTGCCAGCAGTCCCGGGACTAGCGGGAGAAGGGCGAACACCGGGGAGCTGTTTTTT
CASSPGTSGRRANTGELFF
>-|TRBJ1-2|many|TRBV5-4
TGTGCCAGCAGCCGCCGGGGTACCTATGGCTACACCTTC
CASSRRGTYGYTF
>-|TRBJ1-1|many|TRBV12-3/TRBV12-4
TGTGCCAGCAGCCCAACGGGACGGAGAAACACTGAAGCTTTCTTT
CASSPTGRRNTEAFF
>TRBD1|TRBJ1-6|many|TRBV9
TGTGCCAGCAGTAAAGAGGGGGCGAGAAATTCACCCCTCCACTTT
CASSKEGARNSPLHF
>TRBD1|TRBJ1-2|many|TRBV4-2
TGTGCCAGCAGCCAAGGGACAGGTATCAACTATGGCTACACCTTC
CASSQGTGINYGYTF
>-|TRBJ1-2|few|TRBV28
TGTGCCAGCAGTTCCGGGACGGTCTATGGCTACACCTTC
CASSSGTVYGYTF
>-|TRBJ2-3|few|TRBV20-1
TGCAGTGCTTCCGTCCCAGATACGCAGTATTTT
CSASVPDTQYF
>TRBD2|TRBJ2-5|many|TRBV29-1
TGCAGCGTTGAATGGGGACTAGCTGCCCCGGAGACCCAGTACTTC
CSVEWGLAAPETQYF
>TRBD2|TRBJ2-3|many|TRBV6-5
TGTGCCAGCAGTTACCCTCTAGCGGGAGTCGCCGATACGCAGTATTTT
CASSYPLAGVADTQYF
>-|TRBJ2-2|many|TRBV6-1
TGTGCCAGCAGTGACTCGTTCACCGGGGAGCTGTTTTTT
CASSDSFTGELFF
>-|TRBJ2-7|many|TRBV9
TGTGCCAGCAGCGTTTCCCATATCCCCTACGAGCAGTACTTC
CASSVSHIPYEQYF
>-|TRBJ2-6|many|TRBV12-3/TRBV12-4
TGTGCCAGCAGTCTACAGGGTGCTGGGGCCAACGTCCTGACTTTC
CASSLQGAGANVLTF
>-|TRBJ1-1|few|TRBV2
TGTGCCAGCAGTAAAGAGAGGGAAATCGGCTCTGAAGCTTTCTTT
CASSKEREIGSEAFF
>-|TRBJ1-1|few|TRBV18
TGTGCCAGCTCACCCTTGGACAGCTCGAACACTGAAGCTTTCTTT
CASSPLDSSNTEAFF
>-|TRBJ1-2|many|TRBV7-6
TGTGCCAGCAGCTTAGATCCAGGGAACTATGGCTACACCTTC
CASSLDPGNYGYTF
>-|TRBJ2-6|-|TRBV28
TGTGCCAGCAGTTCGGAAGGCGGACGGAGCTCTGGGGCCAACGTCCTGACTTTC
CASSSEGGRSSGANVLTF
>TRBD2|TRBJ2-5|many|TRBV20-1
TGCAGTGCCACCGGACTAGCGATACGAGTTGGTGGTCAAGAGACCCAGTACTTC
CSATGLAIRVGGQETQYF
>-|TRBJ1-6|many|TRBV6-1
TGTGCCAGCAATGCCCGGGGGGGAGATAATTCACCCCTCCACTTT
CASNARGGDNSPLHF
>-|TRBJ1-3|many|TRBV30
TGTGCCTGGGGAAAAACAGGTTACTCTGGAAACACCATATATTTT
CAWGKTGYSGNTIYF
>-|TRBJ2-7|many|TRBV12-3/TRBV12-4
TGTGCCAGCAGTTTTAGACGCGGGACAGTGGTCTACGAGCAGTACTTC
CASSFRRGTVVYEQYF
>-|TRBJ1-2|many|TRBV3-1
TGTGCCAGCAGCCAATACGGGGAGGCCGGCTACACCTTC
CASSQYGEAGYTF
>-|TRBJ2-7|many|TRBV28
TGTGCCAGCAGTTTACAGTGGACTGTTGAGTGGCAGTACTTC
CASSLQWTVEWQYF
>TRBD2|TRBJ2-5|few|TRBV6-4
TGTGCCAGCAGCCCAAGACCGGGACTAGCGGGAGGGCCCCGCAACGAGACCCAGTACTTC
CASSPRPGLAGGPRNETQYF
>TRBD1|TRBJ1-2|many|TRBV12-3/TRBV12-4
TGTGCCAGCAGTTTACAGGACAGGGGGGCCGGCTACACCTTC
CASSLQDRGAGYTF
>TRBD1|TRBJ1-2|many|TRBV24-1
TGTGCCACCAGTGAACAGGACAGGAACCATGGCTACACCTTC
CATSEQDRNHGYTF
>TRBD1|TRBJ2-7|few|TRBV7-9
TGTGCCAGCAGCGATCGGACAGGGGGCTACGAGCAGTACTTC
CASSDRTGGYEQYF
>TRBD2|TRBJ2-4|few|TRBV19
TGTGCCAGTAGTACCCATCTAGCGGGAGGGCCCAAAAACATTCAGTACTTC
CASSTHLAGGPKNIQYF
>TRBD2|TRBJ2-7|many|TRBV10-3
TGTGCCGTTGCGCCACTAGCGGGCGGCGAGCAGTACTTC
CAVAPLAGGEQYF
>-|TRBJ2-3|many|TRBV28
TGTGCCAGCAGTTTCGGATTCGGTGTCACAGATACGCAGTATTTT
CASSFGFGVTDTQYF
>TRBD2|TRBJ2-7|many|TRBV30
TGTGCCTGGAGAGCGGGGGCGGGAGGGCCCCACGAGCAGTACTTC
CAWRAGAGGPHEQYF
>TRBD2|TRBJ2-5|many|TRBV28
TGTGCCAGCACGCCAGCGGGAGGGAAAGAGACCCAGTACTTC
CASTPAGGKETQYF
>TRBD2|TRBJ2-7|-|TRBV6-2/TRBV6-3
TGTGCCAGCAAGCGGGAGCGACGGCAGTACTTC
CASKRERRQYF
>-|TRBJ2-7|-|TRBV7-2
TGTGCCAGCAGCTTAGCGGCTATGAGCTCCTACGAGCAGTACTTC
CASSLAAMSSYEQYF
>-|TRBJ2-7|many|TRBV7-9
TGTGCCAGCAGCTCAAGGACAGCCAACAACGAGCAGTACTTC
CASSSRTANNEQYF
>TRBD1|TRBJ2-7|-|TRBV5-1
TGCGCCAGCACCCTCGGACCGGGACAGGTTGAGGTAGGGCAGTACTTC
CASTLGPGQVEVGQYF
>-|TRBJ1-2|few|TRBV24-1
TGTGCCACCAGTGATTTGTCGCAGAATGGCTACACCTTC
CATSDLSQNGYTF
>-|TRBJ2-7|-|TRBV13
TGTGCCAGCAGCTTTTCCTTGCGGGACAGAGGCTACGAGCAGTACTTC
CASSFSLRDRGYEQYF
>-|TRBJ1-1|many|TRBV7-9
TGTGCCAGCAGCCCTCCATTCCCGGGCACTGAAGCTTTCTTT
CASSPPFPGTEAFF